This TCR beta chain was identified in a study of blood T cell repertoires in COVID-19. Study information: Sources were T cells, B-cell-depleted T cells, or PBMCs; the material itself was cDNA or gDNA.

Sequencing used immunoSEQ multiplex PCR; TCRdb keeps in-frame clones, though not all of them. The data show about 370,000 clones, roughly 86% seen once. This CDR3 region has 16 residues. The V segment lost 5 bases and the J segment 8 bases; nucleotides outside the gene matches: 15. CDR1 is SGHTA and CDR2 is FQGNSA in the germline V gene. This clone was observed a few times. The sequenced sample consisted of peripheral blood. This TCR was recovered from a woman aged 30 to 39 with COVID-19, enrolled during active disease. This chain links TRBV7-2 with TRBJ2-3; 8 bases are shared with TRBD2. The CDR3: CASSPAGLAGSVTQYF. For the CDR3, the DNA is TGTGCCAGCAGCCCAGCTGGGCTAGCGGGTTCGGTTACGCAGTATTTT.